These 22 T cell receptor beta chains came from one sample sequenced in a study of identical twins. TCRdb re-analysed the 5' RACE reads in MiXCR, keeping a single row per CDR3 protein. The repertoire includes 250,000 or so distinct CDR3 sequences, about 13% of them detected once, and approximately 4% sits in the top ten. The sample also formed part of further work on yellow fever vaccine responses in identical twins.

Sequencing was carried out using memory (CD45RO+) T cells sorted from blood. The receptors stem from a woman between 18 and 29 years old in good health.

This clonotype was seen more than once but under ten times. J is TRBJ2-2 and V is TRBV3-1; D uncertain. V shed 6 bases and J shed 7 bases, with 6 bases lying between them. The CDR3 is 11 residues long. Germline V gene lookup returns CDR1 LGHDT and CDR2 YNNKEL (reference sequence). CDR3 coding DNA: TGTGCCAGCAGGCGAAGCGGGGAGCTGTTTTTT. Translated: CASRRSGELFF.

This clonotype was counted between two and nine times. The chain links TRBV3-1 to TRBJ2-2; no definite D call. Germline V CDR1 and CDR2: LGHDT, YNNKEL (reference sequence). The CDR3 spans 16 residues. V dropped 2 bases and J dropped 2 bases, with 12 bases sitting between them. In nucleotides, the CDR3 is TGTGCCAGCAGCCAAAGACTTGCCAAAAACACCGGGGAGCTGTTTTTT. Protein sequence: CASSQRLAKNTGELFF.

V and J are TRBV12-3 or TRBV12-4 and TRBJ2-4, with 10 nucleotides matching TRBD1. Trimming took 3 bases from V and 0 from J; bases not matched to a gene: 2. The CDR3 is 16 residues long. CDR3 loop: CASSLDRGGAKNIQYF. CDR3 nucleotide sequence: TGTGCCAGCAGTTTGGACAGGGGGGGAGCCAAAAACATTCAGTACTTC.

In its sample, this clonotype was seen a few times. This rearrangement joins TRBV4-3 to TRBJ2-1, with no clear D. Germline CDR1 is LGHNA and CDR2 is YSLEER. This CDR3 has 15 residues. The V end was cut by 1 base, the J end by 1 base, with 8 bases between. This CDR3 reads CASSQAARSYNEQFF. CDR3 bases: TGCGCCAGCAGCCAAGCGGCGCGGTCCTACAATGAGCAGTTCTTC.

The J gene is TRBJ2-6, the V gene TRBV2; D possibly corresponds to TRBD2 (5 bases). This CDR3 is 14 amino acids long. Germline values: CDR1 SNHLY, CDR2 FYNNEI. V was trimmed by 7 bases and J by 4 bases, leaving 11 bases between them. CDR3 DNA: TGTGCCAGCACCGGGGATCCGGGGGCCAACGTCCTGACTTTC. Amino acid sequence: CASTGDPGANVLTF.

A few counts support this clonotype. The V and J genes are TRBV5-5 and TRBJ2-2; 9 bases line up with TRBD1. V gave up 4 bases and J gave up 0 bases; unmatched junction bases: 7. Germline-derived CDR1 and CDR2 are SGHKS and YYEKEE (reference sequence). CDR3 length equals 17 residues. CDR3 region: CASSIRQGVTNTGELFF. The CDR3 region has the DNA TGTGCCAGCAGCATCCGACAGGGGGTGACGAACACCGGGGAGCTGTTTTTT. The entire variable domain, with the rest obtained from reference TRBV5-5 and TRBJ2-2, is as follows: DAGVTQSPTHLIKTRGQQVTLRCSPISGHKSVSWYQQVLGQGPQFIFQYYEKEERGRGNFPDRFSARQFPNYSSELNVNALLLGDSALYLCASSIRQGVTNTGELFFGEGSRLTVL.

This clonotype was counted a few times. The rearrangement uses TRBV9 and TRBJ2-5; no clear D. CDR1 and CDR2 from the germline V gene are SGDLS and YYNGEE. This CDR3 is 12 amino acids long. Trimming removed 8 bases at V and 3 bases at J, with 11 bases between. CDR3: CASGRAEETQYF. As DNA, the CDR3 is TGTGCCAGTGGTCGGGCAGAAGAGACCCAGTACTTC.

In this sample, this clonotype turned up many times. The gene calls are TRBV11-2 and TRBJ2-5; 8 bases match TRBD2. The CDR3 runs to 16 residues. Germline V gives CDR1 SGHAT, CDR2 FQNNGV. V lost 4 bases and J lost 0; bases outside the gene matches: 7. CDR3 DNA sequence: TGTGCCAGCAGCTGGCTAGCGGGCAAGTACCAAGAGACCCAGTACTTC. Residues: CASSWLAGKYQETQYF.

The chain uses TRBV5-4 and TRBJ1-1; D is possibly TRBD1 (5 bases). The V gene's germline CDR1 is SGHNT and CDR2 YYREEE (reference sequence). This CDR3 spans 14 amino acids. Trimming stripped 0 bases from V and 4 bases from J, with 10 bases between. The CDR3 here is CASSLEGRPTEAFF. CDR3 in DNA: TGTGCCAGCAGCTTGGAGGGGAGGCCCACTGAAGCTTTCTTT.

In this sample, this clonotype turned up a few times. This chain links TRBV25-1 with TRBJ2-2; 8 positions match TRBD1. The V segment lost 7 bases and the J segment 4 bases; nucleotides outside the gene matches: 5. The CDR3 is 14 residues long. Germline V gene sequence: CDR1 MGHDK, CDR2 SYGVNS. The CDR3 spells CASTGTGPTGELFF. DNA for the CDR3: TGTGCCAGCACCGGGACAGGACCCACCGGGGAGCTGTTTTTT.

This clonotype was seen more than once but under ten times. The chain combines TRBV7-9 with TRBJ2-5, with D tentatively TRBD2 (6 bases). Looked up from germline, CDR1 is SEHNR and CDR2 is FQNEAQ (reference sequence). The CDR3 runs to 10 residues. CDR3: CAARWEAQYF. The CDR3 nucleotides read TGTGCGGCAAGATGGGAGGCCCAGTACTTC.

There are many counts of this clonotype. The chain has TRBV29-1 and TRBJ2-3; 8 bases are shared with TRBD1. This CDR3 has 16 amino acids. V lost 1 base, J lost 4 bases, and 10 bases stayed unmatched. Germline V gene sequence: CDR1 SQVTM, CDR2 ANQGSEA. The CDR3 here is CSVEGGGQGAADTQYF. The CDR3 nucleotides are TGCAGCGTTGAAGGCGGAGGACAGGGAGCGGCAGATACGCAGTATTTT.

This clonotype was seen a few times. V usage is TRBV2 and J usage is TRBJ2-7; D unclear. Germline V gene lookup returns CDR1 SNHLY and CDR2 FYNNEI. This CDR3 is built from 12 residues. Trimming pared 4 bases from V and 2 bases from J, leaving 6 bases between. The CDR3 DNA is TGTGCCAGCAGTGTTCTTCCCTACGAGCAGTACTTC. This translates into CASSVLPYEQYF.

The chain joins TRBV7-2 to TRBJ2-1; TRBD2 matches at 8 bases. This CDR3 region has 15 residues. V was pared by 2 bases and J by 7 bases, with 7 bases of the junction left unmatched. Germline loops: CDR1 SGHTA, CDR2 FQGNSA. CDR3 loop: CASSLTGGAWNEQFF. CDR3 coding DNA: TGTGCCAGCAGCTTAACCGGGGGGGCCTGGAATGAGCAGTTCTTC.

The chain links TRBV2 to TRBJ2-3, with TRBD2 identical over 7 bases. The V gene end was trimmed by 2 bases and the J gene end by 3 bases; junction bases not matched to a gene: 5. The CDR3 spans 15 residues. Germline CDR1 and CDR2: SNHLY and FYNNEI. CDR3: CASSERSGETDTQYF. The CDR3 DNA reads TGTGCCAGCAGTGAAAGGAGCGGGGAAACAGATACGCAGTATTTT.

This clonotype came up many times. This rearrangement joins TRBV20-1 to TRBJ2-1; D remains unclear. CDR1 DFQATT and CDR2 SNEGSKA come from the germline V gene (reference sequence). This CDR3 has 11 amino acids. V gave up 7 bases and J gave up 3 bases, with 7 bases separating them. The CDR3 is CSGLFYNEQFF. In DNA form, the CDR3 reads TGCAGTGGACTCTTCTACAATGAGCAGTTCTTC.

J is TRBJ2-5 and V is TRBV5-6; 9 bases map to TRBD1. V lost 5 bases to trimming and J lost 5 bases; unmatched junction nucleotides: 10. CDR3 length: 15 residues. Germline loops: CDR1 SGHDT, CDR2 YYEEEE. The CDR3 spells CASRSDRGVGETQYF. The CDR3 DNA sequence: TGTGCCAGCAGATCGGACAGGGGAGTAGGGGAGACCCAGTACTTC. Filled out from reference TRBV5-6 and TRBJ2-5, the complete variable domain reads DAGVTQSPTHLIKTRGQQVTLRCSPKSGHDTVSWYQQALGQGPQFIFQYYEEEERQRGNFPDRFSGHQFPNYSSELNVNALLLGDSALYLCASRSDRGVGETQYFGPGTRLLVL.

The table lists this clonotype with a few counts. CDR3 region: CASSQDHKANYNEQFF. The CDR3 nucleotides are TGCGCCAGCAGCCAAGATCATAAGGCCAACTACAATGAGCAGTTCTTC. V gene TRBV4-3 combines with J gene TRBJ2-1; D ambiguous. The CDR3 has 16 residues. V was cut by 0 bases and J by 3 bases, with 12 bases left in between. The V gene's germline CDR1 is LGHNA and CDR2 YSLEER.

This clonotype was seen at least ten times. CDR3 residues: CASRHETANAGEAFF. In nucleotides, the CDR3 is TGCGCCAGCAGGCACGAGACAGCAAACGCCGGTGAAGCTTTCTTT. The V gene is TRBV5-1, the J gene TRBJ1-1; tentative D call: TRBD1 (5 bases). CDR1 is SGHRS, CDR2 YFSETQ, per germline. The CDR3 runs to 15 residues. The ends were cut back, 5 bases at V and 7 bases at J, with 21 bases in the middle.

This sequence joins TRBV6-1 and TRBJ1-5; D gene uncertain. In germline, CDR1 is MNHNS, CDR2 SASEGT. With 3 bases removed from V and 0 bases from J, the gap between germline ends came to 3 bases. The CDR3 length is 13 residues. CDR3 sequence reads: CASSDISNQPQHF. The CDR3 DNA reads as TGTGCCAGCAGTGACATTAGCAATCAGCCCCAGCATTTT.

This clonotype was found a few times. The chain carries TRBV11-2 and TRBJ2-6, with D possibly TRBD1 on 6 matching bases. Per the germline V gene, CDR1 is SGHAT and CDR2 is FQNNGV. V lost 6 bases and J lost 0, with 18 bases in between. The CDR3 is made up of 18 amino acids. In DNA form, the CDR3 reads TGTGCCAGCAGTTTTCTACAGGGAAGATACTCTGGGGCCAACGTCCTGACTTTC. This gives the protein CASSFLQGRYSGANVLTF.

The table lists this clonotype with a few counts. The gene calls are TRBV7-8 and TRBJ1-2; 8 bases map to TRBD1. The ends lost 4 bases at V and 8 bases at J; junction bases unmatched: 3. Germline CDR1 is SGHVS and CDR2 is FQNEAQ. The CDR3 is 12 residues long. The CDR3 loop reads CASSSGGHGYTF. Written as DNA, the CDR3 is TGTGCCAGCAGCTCAGGGGGCCACGGCTACACCTTC.